The 22 T cell receptor beta chains listed next were all sequenced from one sample in a study of siplizumab effects on memory and regulatory T cells. TCRdb keeps only in-frame clones here, not all; method: immunoSEQ multiplex PCR. The data contain around 110,000 clones, roughly 94% of them singletons. Sequencing used non-Treg CD4+ T cells sorted from blood. All receptors come from a human donor in good health.

This chain uses TRBV18 with TRBJ2-5, with D possibly being TRBD1 (5 bases). The CDR3 covers 14 residues. Germline-derived CDR1 and CDR2 are KGHSH and LQKENI. Trimming took off 3 bases at V and 4 bases at J, with 12 bases between the two ends. The CDR3 DNA reads as TGTGCCAGCTCACCTATGACAGACCGAGAGACCCAGTACTTC. Its translation is CASSPMTDRETQYF.

This chain connects TRBV12-5 to TRBJ1-5; D might be TRBD1 (6 bases). Germline V gene lookup returns CDR1 LGHNT and CDR2 FRNRAP. This CDR3 contains 15 residues. Trimming took 6 bases from V and 7 from J, leaving 19 bases between them. Here the CDR3 reads CASGPDTGLGQPQHF. The CDR3 nucleotides read TGTGCTAGTGGGCCAGATACAGGGCTGGGCCAGCCCCAGCATTTT.

This chain joins TRBV6-6 and TRBJ2-7; TRBD1 matches 8 bases. The CDR3 runs to 13 residues. V was pared by 8 bases and J by 2 bases, with 5 bases of the junction left unmatched. Germline assignment: CDR1 MNHNY and CDR2 SVGAGI (reference sequence). CDR3 region: CASDRGSTYEQYF. CDR3 nucleotide sequence: TGTGCCAGCGACAGGGGATCTACCTACGAGCAGTACTTC.

V gene TRBV5-1 combines with J gene TRBJ2-3; 11 nucleotides agree with TRBD2. Trimming removed 2 bases from V and 4 bases from J; junction bases left unmatched: 3. This CDR3 comprises 15 residues. CDR1 and CDR2 from the germline V gene are SGHRS and YFSETQ. The CDR3 region is CASSLVLAGADTQYF. For the CDR3, the DNA is TGCGCCAGCAGCTTAGTACTAGCGGGAGCAGATACGCAGTATTTT.

This clone has only one observation. The rearrangement joins TRBV18 to TRBJ2-3; TRBD2 is a possible D gene (5 bases). The germline V gene encodes CDR1 KGHSH and CDR2 LQKENI. This CDR3 is built from 16 residues. The V gene lost 6 bases and the J gene lost 0 bases, with 16 bases spanning the gap. In DNA form, the CDR3 reads TGTGCCAGCTCCCCCGAGGTAGCGAAAAGCACAGATACGCAGTATTTT. It yields the protein CASSPEVAKSTDTQYF.

V usage is TRBV6-5 and J usage is TRBJ2-5; perhaps TRBD1 as D (6 bases). Germline CDR1 MNHEY, CDR2 SVGAGI. V gave up 2 bases and J gave up 5 bases, with 9 bases separating them. This CDR3 region has 13 residues. DNA of the CDR3: TGTGCCAGCAGTTACGGACAGAGGGAGACCCAGTACTTC. Residues: CASSYGQRETQYF.

J is TRBJ1-2 and V is TRBV6-5; D uncertain. Germline assignment: CDR1 MNHEY and CDR2 SVGAGI. Between the trimmed V and J ends, which lost 2 bases and 4 bases, there was a span of 14 bases. This CDR3 is 15 amino acids long. Here the CDR3 reads CASSYDGTVTYGYTF. For the CDR3, the DNA is TGTGCCAGCAGTTACGACGGAACAGTTACCTATGGCTACACCTTC.

The sample holds one count of this clone. This chain uses TRBV20-1 with TRBJ2-3; D is uncertain. The V gene's germline CDR1 is DFQATT and CDR2 SNEGSKA (reference sequence). The V end lost 5 bases, the J end lost 10 bases, and 10 bases lay between the germline ends. The CDR3 sequence is 10 residues long. Here the CDR3 DNA reads TGCAGTGCTCTCGGAGAAGCGCAGTATTTT. This codes for CSALGEAQYF.

The chain has TRBV5-6 and TRBJ2-5; possible D gene TRBD1, 6 bases. V was trimmed by 3 bases and J by 5 bases, leaving 14 bases between them. Germline V lookup: CDR1 SGHDT, CDR2 YYEEEE. The CDR3 totals 14 residues. The CDR3 reads CASSSLQGGETQYF. The DNA of the CDR3 is TGTGCCAGCAGCTCCCTACAGGGTGGGGAGACCCAGTACTTC.

This chain joins TRBV7-3 and TRBJ1-1; D not resolved. The V end was cut by 2 bases, the J end by 1 base, with 8 bases between. The germline V gene has CDR1 SGHTA and CDR2 FQGTGA. The CDR3 covers 14 residues. This chain's CDR3 is CASSLGAENTEAFF. The CDR3 bases are TGTGCCAGCAGCTTAGGTGCGGAGAACACTGAAGCTTTCTTT.

Only one count was recorded for this clone. This chain joins TRBV5-1 and TRBJ2-7; 8 bases are a match to TRBD2. CDR1 is SGHRS, CDR2 YFSETQ, per germline. The CDR3 totals 16 residues. Losses at the gene ends were 4 bases for V and 0 bases for J; bases not matched to a gene: 9. The DNA for the CDR3 is TGCGCCAGCAGCGAACGGTCCGGGACTAGCTCCTACGAGCAGTACTTC. Protein: CASSERSGTSSYEQYF.

The V and J genes are TRBV5-1 and TRBJ2-2, with 9 bases identical to TRBD2. V lost 5 bases and J lost 4; bases outside the gene matches: 6. CDR1 and CDR2 (germline): SGHRS, YFSETQ. There are 15 residues in the CDR3. The CDR3 loop is CASRQDSGSTGELFF. CDR3 sequence (DNA): TGCGCCAGCAGGCAGGATAGCGGGAGCACCGGGGAGCTGTTTTTT.

This chain uses TRBV7-9 with TRBJ2-7, with 9 bases matching TRBD1. V trimming: 5 bases; J trimming: 4 bases; junction bases outside the gene matches: 6. Germline V gene lookup returns CDR1 SEHNR and CDR2 FQNEAQ (reference sequence). This CDR3 contains 14 residues. The CDR3 sequence: CASSPGTGLYEQYF. The CDR3 region has the DNA TGTGCCAGCAGCCCAGGGACAGGGTTATACGAGCAGTACTTC.

This clone was observed a single time. The chain links TRBV19 to TRBJ2-4; TRBD2 is a possible D gene (7 bases). In germline, CDR1 is LNHDA, CDR2 SQIVND (reference sequence). V was cut by 5 bases and J by 7 bases, with 15 bases left in between. The CDR3 loop spans 14 amino acids. The CDR3 DNA follows: TGTGCCAGTAGTCCCTCAAGGGGGGGGAACATTCAGTACTTC. Its translation: CASSPSRGGNIQYF.

This clone was seen just once. The chain has TRBV9 and TRBJ2-1; D remains ambiguous. V lost 0 bases, J lost 1 base, and 8 bases lay in between. Germline CDR1 and CDR2: SGDLS and YYNGEE. This CDR3 spans 15 amino acids. The CDR3 DNA is TGTGCCAGCAGCGTAGTTTCGAATTCCTACAATGAGCAGTTCTTC. Amino acid sequence: CASSVVSNSYNEQFF.

This chain connects TRBV30 to TRBJ1-2; D gene unclear. CDR1 GTSNPN and CDR2 SVGIG come from the germline V gene (reference sequence). The CDR3 consists of 13 residues. The V end lost 2 bases, the J end lost 4 bases, and 11 bases lay between the germline ends. The CDR3 region has the DNA TGTGCCTGGAGTCCCCCAGCCCGCTATGGCTACACCTTC. This translates into CAWSPPARYGYTF.

The chain is built from TRBV5-1 and TRBJ2-1, with 8 bases aligning to TRBD2. The ends lost 4 bases at V and 0 bases at J; junction bases unmatched: 6. The CDR3 totals 16 residues. CDR1 and CDR2 (germline): SGHRS, YFSETQ. DNA for the CDR3: TGCGCCAGCAGCCCGTTAGCGGGGAGCTCCTACAATGAGCAGTTCTTC. This codes for CASSPLAGSSYNEQFF.

The J gene is TRBJ2-2, the V gene TRBV5-4; D call uncertain. The CDR3 has 15 amino acids. The germline V gene encodes CDR1 SGHNT and CDR2 YYREEE (reference sequence). With 2 bases removed from V and 0 bases from J, the gap between germline ends came to 8 bases. CDR3 sequence (DNA): TGTGCCAGCAGCTTATCCCTCGCGAACACCGGGGAGCTGTTTTTT. Translation gives CASSLSLANTGELFF.

The J gene is TRBJ1-1, the V gene TRBV11-3; possible D gene TRBD1, 6 bases. V lost 0 bases and J lost 6, with 14 bases in between. Germline V gene lookup returns CDR1 SGHNT and CDR2 YENEEA. This CDR3 has 15 amino acids. The CDR3 DNA reads as TGTGCCAGCAGCTTAGATGCGGGACAAGGCGCTGAAGCTTTCTTT. Translated: CASSLDAGQGAEAFF.

This rearrangement joins TRBV5-1 to TRBJ1-3, with 8 bases fitting TRBD1. Germline values: CDR1 SGHRS, CDR2 YFSETQ. The J segment lost 4 bases and the V segment lost 4 bases, leaving 4 bases of the junction unmatched. There are 14 residues in the CDR3. CDR3 in DNA: TGCGCCAGCAGCCTTGGGACAGGCGGAAACACCATATATTTT. This translates into CASSLGTGGNTIYF.

CDR3 DNA sequence: TGTGCCAGCAGCTTAGCAGCAGGGGGCTCCTATAATTCACCCCTCCACTTT. Translated: CASSLAAGGSYNSPLHF. The chain links TRBV7-2 to TRBJ1-6; 7 positions match TRBD1. CDR3 length: 17 residues. V lost 0 bases, J lost 0 bases, and 2 bases stayed unmatched. Germline lookup yields CDR1 SGHTA and CDR2 FQGNSA. Variable domain in full (rest from reference TRBV7-2 and TRBJ1-6): GAGVSQSPSNKVTEKGKDVELRCDPISGHTALYWYRQSLGQGLEFLIYFQGNSAPDKSGLPSDRFSAERTGGSVSTLTIQRTQQEDSAVYLCASSLAAGGSYNSPLHFGNGTRLTVT.

The V call is TRBV2, the J call TRBJ1-2, with D unresolved. This CDR3 contains 13 residues. V lost 6 bases and J lost 7, with 15 bases in between. CDR1 is SNHLY, CDR2 FYNNEI, per germline. CDR3 DNA: TGTGCCAGCAGATCCGACGGCGCATCTGGCTACACCTTC. Amino acid sequence: CASRSDGASGYTF.